The 3 T cell receptor beta chains given below trace back to one sample, sequenced in a study of T cells after yellow fever vaccination. TCRdb independently ran MiXCR on the 5' RACE reads; one entry per CDR3 protein. The sample consists of roughly 5,200 distinct CDR3 sequences, under 10% of them appearing once. This material consisted of PBMCs, either bulk or a sorted T-cell subset (CD4+, CD8+, memory, or dextramer-sorted; not recorded which), taken 15 days after the yellow fever booster vaccination. Every receptor here comes from a man aged 25-45 years who received the YFV17D yellow fever vaccine.

By sample share, this clonotype is medium-sized. The chain is built from TRBV29-1 and TRBJ2-7; 9 bases are a match to TRBD1. Germline-derived CDR1 and CDR2 are SQVTM and ANQGSEA. This CDR3 is 13 amino acids long. V was clipped by 6 bases and J by 1 base; unmatched bases: 4. The CDR3 sequence: CSVADRGSYEQYF. CDR3 DNA sequence: TGCAGCGTCGCGGACAGGGGTTCCTACGAGCAGTACTTC.

This clonotype is medium-sized by share. This chain links TRBV11-2 with TRBJ2-7; tentatively, D is TRBD2 (7 bases). The germline V gene has CDR1 SGHAT and CDR2 FQNNGV. This CDR3 has 15 amino acids. V gave up 3 bases and J gave up 2 bases, with 14 bases separating them. CDR3 sequence reads: CASSFGAGHTYEQYF. Written as DNA, the CDR3 is TGTGCCAGCAGCTTCGGAGCGGGACATACCTACGAGCAGTACTTC.

This clonotype is termed medium-sized. The CDR3: CATSRDLVRTGLAAYEQYF. In DNA, the CDR3 is TGTGCCACCAGCAGAGATCTGGTGCGCACGGGCTTGGCAGCCTACGAGCAGTACTTC. The chain joins TRBV15 to TRBJ2-7, with no clear D. Germline-derived CDR1 and CDR2 are LNHNV and YYDKDF (reference sequence). Trimming cost V 0 bases and J 2 bases, with 23 bases left between them. The CDR3 consists of 19 residues.